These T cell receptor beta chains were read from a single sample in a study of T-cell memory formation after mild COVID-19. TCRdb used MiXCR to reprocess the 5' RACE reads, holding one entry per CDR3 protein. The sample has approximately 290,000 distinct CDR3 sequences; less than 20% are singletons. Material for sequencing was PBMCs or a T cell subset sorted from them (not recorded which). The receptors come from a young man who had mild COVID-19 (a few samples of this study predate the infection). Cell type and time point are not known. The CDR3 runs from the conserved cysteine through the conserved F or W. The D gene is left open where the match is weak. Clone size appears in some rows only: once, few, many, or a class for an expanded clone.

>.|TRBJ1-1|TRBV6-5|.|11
CASSPGTSAFF
TGTGCCAGCAGTCCCGGGACAAGTGCTTTCTTT
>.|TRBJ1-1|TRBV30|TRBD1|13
CAWNHRGHTEAFF
TGTGCCTGGAATCACAGGGGGCACACTGAAGCTTTCTTT
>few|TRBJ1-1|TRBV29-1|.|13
CSADRQASAEAFF
TGCAGCGCCGACAGGCAAGCTTCAGCTGAAGCTTTCTTT
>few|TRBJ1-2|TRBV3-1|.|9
CASFLGYTF
TGTGCCAGTTTTTTGGGCTACACCTTC
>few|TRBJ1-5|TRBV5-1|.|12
CASSLGVREQHF
TGCGCCAGCAGCTTGGGAGTCCGGGAACAGCATTTT
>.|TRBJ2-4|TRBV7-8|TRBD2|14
CASSFGGGGNIQYF
TGTGCCAGCAGCTTTGGCGGGGGAGGAAACATTCAGTACTTC
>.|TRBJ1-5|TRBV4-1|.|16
CASSQEGGVWNQPQHF
TGCGCCAGCAGCCAAGAGGGCGGGGTATGGAATCAGCCCCAGCATTTT
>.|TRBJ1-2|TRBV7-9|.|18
CASSLWPRRRESNYGYTF
TGTGCCAGCAGCTTATGGCCCAGGAGGAGAGAGTCTAACTATGGCTACACCTTC
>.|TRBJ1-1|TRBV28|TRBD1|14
CASSSGTGATEAFF
TGTGCCAGCAGTTCCGGGACAGGGGCCACTGAAGCTTTCTTT
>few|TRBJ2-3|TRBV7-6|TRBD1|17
CASSRQPDRGGTDTQYF
TGTGCCAGCAGCCGCCAACCGGACAGGGGAGGGACGGATACGCAGTATTTT
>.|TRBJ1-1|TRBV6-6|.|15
CASTKPTGQGTEAFF
TGTGCCAGCACCAAACCGACAGGCCAGGGCACTGAAGCTTTCTTT
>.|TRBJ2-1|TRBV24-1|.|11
CATSDLGEQFF
TGTGCCACCAGTGATCTGGGTGAGCAGTTCTTC
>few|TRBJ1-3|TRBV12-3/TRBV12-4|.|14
CASSFNQGGNTIYF
TGTGCCAGCAGTTTTAATCAGGGGGGAAACACCATATATTTT
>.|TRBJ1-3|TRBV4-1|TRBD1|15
CASSADRGSGNTIYF
TGCGCCAGCAGCGCCGACAGGGGATCTGGAAACACCATATATTTT
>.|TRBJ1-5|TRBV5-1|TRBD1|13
CASRQGANQPQHF
TGCGCCAGCAGACAGGGGGCAAATCAGCCCCAGCATTTT
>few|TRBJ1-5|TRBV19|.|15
CASSMGQYSNQPQHF
TGTGCCAGTAGTATGGGCCAGTATAGCAATCAGCCCCAGCATTTT
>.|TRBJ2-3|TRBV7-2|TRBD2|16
CASSLGAGGPTDTQYF
TGTGCCAGCAGCTTAGGGGCGGGGGGACCCACAGATACGCAGTATTTT
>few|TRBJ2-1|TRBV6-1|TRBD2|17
CASRGIASGTTYNEQFF
TGTGCCAGCAGAGGAATTGCCAGCGGGACGACCTACAATGAGCAGTTCTTC
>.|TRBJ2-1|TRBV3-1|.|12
CASSQDRYEQFF
TGTGCCAGCAGCCAAGATAGGTATGAGCAGTTCTTC
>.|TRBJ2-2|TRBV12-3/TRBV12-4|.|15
CASSLVQGDTGELFF
TGTGCCAGCAGTTTGGTCCAGGGTGACACCGGGGAGCTGTTTTTT
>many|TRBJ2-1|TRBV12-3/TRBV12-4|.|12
CASSFQGYEQFF
TGTGCCAGCAGTTTCCAAGGGTATGAGCAGTTCTTC
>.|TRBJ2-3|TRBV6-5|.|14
CASRLLWSTDTQYF
TGTGCCAGCAGGTTACTTTGGAGCACAGATACGCAGTATTTT
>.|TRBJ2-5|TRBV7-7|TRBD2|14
CASSASGGGETQYF
TGTGCCAGCAGTGCTAGCGGGGGAGGAGAGACCCAGTACTTC
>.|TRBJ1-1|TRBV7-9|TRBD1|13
CASTPDRAIGAFF
TGTGCCAGCACCCCGGACAGGGCCATCGGAGCTTTCTTT
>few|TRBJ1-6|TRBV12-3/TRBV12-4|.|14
CASSFNPLRSPLHF
TGTGCCAGCAGTTTCAATCCTTTACGGTCACCCCTCCACTTT
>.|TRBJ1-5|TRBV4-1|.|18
CASSDGLWGGVRNQPQHF
TGCGCCAGCAGCGACGGCTTATGGGGTGGGGTCCGCAATCAGCCCCAGCATTTT
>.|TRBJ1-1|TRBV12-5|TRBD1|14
CASGADRVGTEAFF
TGTGCTAGTGGTGCCGACAGGGTGGGCACTGAAGCTTTCTTT
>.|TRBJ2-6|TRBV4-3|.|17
CASSHPRAETGANVLTF
TGCGCCAGCAGCCACCCCCGGGCGGAGACTGGGGCCAACGTCCTGACTTTC
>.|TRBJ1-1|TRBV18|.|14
CASSGTTMNTEAFF
TGTGCCAGCTCGGGGACAACCATGAACACTGAAGCTTTCTTT